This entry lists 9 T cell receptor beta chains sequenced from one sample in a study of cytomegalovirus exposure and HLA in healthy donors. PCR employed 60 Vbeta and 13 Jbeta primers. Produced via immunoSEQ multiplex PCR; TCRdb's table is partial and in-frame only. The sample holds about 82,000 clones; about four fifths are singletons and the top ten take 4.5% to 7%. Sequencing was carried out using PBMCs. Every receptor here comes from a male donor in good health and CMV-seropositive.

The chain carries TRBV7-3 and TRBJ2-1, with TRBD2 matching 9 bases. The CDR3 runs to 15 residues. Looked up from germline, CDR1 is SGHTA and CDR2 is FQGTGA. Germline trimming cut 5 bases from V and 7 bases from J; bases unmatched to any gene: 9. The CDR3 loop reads CASSPTSGFPNEQFF. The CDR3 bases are TGTGCCAGCAGCCCAACTAGCGGGTTCCCAAATGAGCAGTTCTTC. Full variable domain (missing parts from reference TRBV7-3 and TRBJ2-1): GAGVSQTPSNKVTEKGKYVELRCDPISGHTALYWYRQSLGQGPEFLIYFQGTGAADDSGLPNDRFFAVRPEGSVSTLKIQRTERGDSAVYLCASSPTSGFPNEQFFGPGTRLTVL.

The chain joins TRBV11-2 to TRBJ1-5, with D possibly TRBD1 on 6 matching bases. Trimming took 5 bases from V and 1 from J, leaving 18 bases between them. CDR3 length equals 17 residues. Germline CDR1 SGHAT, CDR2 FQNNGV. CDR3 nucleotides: TGTGCCAGCAGCCGTATAGGGGGGGCTGTAAGCAATCAGCCCCAGCATTTT. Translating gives CASSRIGGAVSNQPQHF.

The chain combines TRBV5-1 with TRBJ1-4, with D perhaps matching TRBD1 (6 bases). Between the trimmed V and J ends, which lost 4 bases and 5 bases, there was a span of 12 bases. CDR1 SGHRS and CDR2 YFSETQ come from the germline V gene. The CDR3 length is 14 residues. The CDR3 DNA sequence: TGCGCCAGCAGCAGGGACACCCCAAATGAAAAACTGTTTTTT. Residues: CASSRDTPNEKLFF.

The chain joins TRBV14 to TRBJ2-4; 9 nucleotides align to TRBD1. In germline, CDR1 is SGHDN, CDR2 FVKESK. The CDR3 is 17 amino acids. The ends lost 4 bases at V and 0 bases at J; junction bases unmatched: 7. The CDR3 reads CASSPEQGAGAKNIQYF. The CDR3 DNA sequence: TGTGCCAGCAGCCCTGAACAGGGGGCGGGAGCCAAAAACATTCAGTACTTC.

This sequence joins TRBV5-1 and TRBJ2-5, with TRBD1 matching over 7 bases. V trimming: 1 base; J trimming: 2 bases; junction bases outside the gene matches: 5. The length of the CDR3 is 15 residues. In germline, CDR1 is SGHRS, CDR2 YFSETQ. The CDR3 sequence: CASSLRGGLQETQYF. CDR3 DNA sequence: TGCGCCAGCAGCTTGCGAGGGGGCTTACAAGAGACCCAGTACTTC.

CDR3 region: CASRDRGNTIYF. Here the CDR3 DNA reads TGTGCCAGCAGGGACAGGGGGAACACCATATATTTT. This chain connects TRBV2 to TRBJ1-3; 10 bases agree with TRBD1. The CDR3 is made up of 12 amino acids. Germline V lookup: CDR1 SNHLY, CDR2 FYNNEI. V was clipped by 6 bases and J by 7 bases; unmatched bases: 0.

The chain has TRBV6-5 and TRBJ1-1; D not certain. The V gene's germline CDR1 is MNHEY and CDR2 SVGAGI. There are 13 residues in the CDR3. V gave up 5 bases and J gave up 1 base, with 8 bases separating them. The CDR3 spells CASSEAPNTEAFF. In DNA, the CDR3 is TGTGCCAGCAGTGAGGCCCCGAACACTGAAGCTTTCTTT.

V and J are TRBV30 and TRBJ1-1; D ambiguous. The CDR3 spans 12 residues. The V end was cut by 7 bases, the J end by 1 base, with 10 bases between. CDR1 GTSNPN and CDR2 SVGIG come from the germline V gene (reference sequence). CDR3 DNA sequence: TGTGCCTCCCGCCAGGCGAACACTGAAGCTTTCTTT. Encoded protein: CASRQANTEAFF.

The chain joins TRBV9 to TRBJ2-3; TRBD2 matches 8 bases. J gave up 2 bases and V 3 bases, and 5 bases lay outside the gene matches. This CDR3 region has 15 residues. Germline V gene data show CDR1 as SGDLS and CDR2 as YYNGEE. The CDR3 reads CASSDGGAYTDTQYF. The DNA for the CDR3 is TGTGCCAGCAGCGACGGGGGGGCCTACACAGATACGCAGTATTTT.